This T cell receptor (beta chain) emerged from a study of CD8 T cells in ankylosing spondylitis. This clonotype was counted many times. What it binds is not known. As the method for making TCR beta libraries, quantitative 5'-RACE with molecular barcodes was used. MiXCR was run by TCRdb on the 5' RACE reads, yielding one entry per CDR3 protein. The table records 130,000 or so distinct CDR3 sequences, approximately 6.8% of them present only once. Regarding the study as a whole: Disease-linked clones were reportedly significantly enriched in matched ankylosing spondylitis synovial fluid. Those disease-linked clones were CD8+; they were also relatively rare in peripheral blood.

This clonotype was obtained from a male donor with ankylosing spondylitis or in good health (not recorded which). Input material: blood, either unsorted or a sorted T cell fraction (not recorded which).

CDR3: CASSLVGDPQETQYF. The CDR3 DNA is TGTGCCAGCAGCTTAGTTGGGGACCCCCAAGAGACCCAGTACTTC. V is TRBV7-8 and J is TRBJ2-5; D may be TRBD1 or TRBD2 (5 bases each). V lost 1 base and J lost 1, with 10 bases in between. Germline-derived CDR1 and CDR2 are SGHVS and FQNEAQ. The CDR3 is 15 amino acids.